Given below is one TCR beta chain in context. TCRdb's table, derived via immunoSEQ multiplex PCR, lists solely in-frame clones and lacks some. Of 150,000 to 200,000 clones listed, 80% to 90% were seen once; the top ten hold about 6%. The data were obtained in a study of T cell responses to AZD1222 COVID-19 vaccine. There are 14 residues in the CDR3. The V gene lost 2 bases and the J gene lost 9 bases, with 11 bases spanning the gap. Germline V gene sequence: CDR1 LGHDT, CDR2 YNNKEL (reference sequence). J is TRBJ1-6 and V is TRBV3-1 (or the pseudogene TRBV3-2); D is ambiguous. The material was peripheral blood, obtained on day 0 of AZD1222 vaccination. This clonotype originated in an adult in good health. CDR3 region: CASSQSGSGSPLHF. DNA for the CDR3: TGTGCCAGCAGCCAATCAGGTTCGGGTTCACCCCTCCACTTT.